This TCR beta chain was sequenced during a study of cytomegalovirus exposure and HLA in healthy donors. CDR1 LNHDA and CDR2 SQIVND come from the germline V gene (reference sequence). This CDR3 is 17 amino acids long. V lost 4 bases to trimming and J lost 7 bases, with 23 bases between them. Details on this clone: Its antigen is still unknown.

Profiled with immunoSEQ multiplex PCR; TCRdb holds only in-frame clones, not every one. Found here are some 170,000 clones, roughly 91% of them singletons; the top ten hold under 13%. Findings and caveats of the study: TCR beta chains numbering under 200 were designated cytomegalovirus-associated. Among the CMV-associated chains, a few were confirmed in vitro as specific for CMV antigens.

Sequencing used PBMCs. The V gene is TRBV19, the J gene TRBJ1-5, with D maybe TRBD1 (6 bases). The origin of this receptor is a woman aged 18-29 years in good health and CMV-seropositive. CDR3 in amino acids: CASSTTSFTGYPQPQHF. The DNA for the CDR3 is TGTGCCAGTAGTACGACCAGCTTTACAGGGTACCCCCAGCCCCAGCATTTT.